This T cell receptor beta chain appears in the sequencing data of a study of shared clonotypes between healthy human individuals. The wider study: A couple of women and a few men aged 18 to 49 served as donors.

Only in-frame clones appear in the TCRdb table, and some are missing; sequencing was by immunoSEQ multiplex PCR. Of around 88,000 clones listed, approximately 70% were seen once; the top ten hold approximately 50%. The V segment lost 5 bases and the J segment 6 bases; nucleotides outside the gene matches: 14. The germline gives CDR1 MDHEN, CDR2 SYDVKM. The CDR3 loop spans 16 amino acids. This sequence was found in a young man in good health. V is TRBV28 and J is TRBJ2-7; 9 positions match TRBD1. The sequencing input was memory CD8+ T cells sorted from blood. Sample subset: CD45RO+ cells pooled with CCR7-negative TemRA cells. DNA of the CDR3: TGTGCCAGCAGTCTTCACACTCCCGGGACAGGGAGCGAGCAGTACTTC. Its protein product is CASSLHTPGTGSEQYF. Looking up the rest from reference TRBV28 and TRBJ2-7 gives the full variable domain: DVKVTQSSRYLVKRTGEKVFLECVQDMDHENMFWYRQDPGLGLRLIYFSYDVKMKEKGDIPEGYSVSREKKERFSLILESASTNQTSMYLCASSLHTPGTGSEQYFGPGTRLTVT.